This T cell receptor (beta chain) was documented in a study of CD8+ T cells in alopecia areata. From germline, CDR1 is SGHRS and CDR2 YFSETQ. The CDR3 is 15 residues long. V dropped 0 bases and J dropped 0 bases, with 9 bases sitting between them. Following RNA extraction, reverse transcription yielded cDNA that acted as the sequencing template. The repertoire was sequenced with immunoSEQ multiplex PCR; TCRdb's copy has only in-frame clones and lacks some. The sample comprises about 300,000 clones, 58% of which are singletons, and around 1.7% rests with the top ten. Details on this clone: Its specificity is unknown.

Study results and caveats: Tofacitinib yielded significantly lower scalp clonality and fewer expanded CD8+ clones among the top 100.

As to treatment: oral pan-JAK inhibitor, 5-10 mg twice daily. The gene calls are TRBV5-1 and TRBJ1-2; D might be TRBD1 (5 bases). The receptor was derived from a human donor with alopecia areata. This material consisted of CD4+ T cells sorted from blood, taken at week 24, from a patient treated with tofacitinib. CDR3 in DNA: TGCGCCAGCAGCTTGGTCGGGGGATCTAACTATGGCTACACCTTC. Protein product: CASSLVGGSNYGYTF.